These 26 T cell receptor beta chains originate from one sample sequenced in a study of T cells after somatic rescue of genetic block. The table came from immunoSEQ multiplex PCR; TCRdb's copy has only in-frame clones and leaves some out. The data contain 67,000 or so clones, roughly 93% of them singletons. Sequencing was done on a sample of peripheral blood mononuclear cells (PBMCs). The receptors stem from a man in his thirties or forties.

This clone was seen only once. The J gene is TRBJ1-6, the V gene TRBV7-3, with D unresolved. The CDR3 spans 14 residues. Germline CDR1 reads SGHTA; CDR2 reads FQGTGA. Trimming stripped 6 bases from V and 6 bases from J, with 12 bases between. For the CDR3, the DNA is TGTGCCAGCAGTAAAGTAGGGCGTAATTCACCCCTCCACTTT. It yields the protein CASSKVGRNSPLHF.

This CDR3 reads CASSSVRADTQYF. The CDR3 DNA follows: TGTGCCAGCAGCTCCGTTCGGGCAGATACGCAGTATTTT. J is TRBJ2-3 and V is TRBV7-9; no reliable D call. The CDR3 extends over 13 amino acids. Germline V gene lookup returns CDR1 SEHNR and CDR2 FQNEAQ (reference sequence). V lost 4 bases, J lost 4 bases, and 9 bases lay in between.

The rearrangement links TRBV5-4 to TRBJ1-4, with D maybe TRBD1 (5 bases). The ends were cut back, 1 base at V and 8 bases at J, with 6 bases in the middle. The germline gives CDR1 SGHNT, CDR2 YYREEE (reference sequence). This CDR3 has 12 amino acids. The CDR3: CASSLWGEKLFF. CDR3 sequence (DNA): TGTGCCAGCAGCTTGTGGGGGGAAAAACTGTTTTTT.

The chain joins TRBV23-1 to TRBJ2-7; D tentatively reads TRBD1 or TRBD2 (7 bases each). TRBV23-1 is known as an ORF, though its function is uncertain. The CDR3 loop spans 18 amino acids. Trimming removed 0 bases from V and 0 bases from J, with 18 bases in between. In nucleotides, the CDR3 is TGCGCCAGCAGTCAATCGAAAAAAGCGGGACAGTTCTCCTACGAGCAGTACTTC. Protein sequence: CASSQSKKAGQFSYEQYF.

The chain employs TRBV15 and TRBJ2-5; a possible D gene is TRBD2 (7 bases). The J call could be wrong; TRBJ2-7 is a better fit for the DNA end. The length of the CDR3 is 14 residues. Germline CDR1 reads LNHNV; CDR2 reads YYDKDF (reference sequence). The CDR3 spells CATSTRGGIHEQYF. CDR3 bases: TGTGCCACCAGCACTAGGGGGGGTATACACGAGCAGTACTTC.

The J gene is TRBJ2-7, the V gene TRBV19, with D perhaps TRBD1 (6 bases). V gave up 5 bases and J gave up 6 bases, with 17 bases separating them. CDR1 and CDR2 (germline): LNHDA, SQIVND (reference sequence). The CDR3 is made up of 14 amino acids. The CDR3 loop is CASSYRERSSEQYF. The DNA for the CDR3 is TGTGCCAGTAGTTACAGGGAAAGGAGCTCCGAGCAGTACTTC.

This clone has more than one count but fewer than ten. The CDR3 is CARVLWATHGRLAKNIQYF. CDR3 DNA sequence: TGTGCCAGGGTTCTATGGGCCACCCACGGGAGGCTAGCCAAAAACATTCAGTACTTC. The rearrangement joins TRBV11-3 to TRBJ2-4; 7 bases are a match to TRBD2. J was trimmed by 0 bases and V by 9 bases; bases with no gene match: 20. The germline CDR1 and CDR2 sequences are SGHNT and YENEEA. CDR3 length equals 19 residues. Filled out from reference TRBV11-3 and TRBJ2-4, the complete variable domain reads EAGVVQSPRYKIIEKKQPVAFWCNPISGHNTLYWYLQNLGQGPELLIRYENEEAVDDSQLPKDRFSAERLKGVDSTLKIQPAELGDSAVYLCARVLWATHGRLAKNIQYFGAGTRLSVL.

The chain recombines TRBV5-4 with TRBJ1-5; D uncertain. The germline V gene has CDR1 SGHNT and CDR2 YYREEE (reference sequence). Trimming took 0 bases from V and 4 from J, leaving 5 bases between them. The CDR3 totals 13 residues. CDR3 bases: TGTGCCAGCAGCTTGGACAGTAATCAGCCCCAGCATTTT. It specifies CASSLDSNQPQHF. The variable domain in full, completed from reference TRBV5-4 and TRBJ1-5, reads ETGVTQSPTHLIKTRGQQVTLRCSSQSGHNTVSWYQQALGQGPQFIFQYYREEENGRGNFPPRFSGLQFPNYSSELNVNALELDDSALYLCASSLDSNQPQHFGDGTRLSIL.

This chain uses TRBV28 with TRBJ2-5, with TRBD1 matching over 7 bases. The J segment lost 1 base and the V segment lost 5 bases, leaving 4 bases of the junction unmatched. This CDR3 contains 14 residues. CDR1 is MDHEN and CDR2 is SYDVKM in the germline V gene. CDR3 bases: TGTGCCAGCAGTCCTGGACAGGTCCAAGAGACCCAGTACTTC. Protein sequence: CASSPGQVQETQYF.

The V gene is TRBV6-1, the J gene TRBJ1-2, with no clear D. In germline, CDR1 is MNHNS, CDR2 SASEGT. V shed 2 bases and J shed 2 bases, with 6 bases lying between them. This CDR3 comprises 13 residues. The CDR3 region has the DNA TGTGCCAGCAGTGAAAGGGAAAACTATGGCTACACCTTC. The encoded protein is CASSERENYGYTF.

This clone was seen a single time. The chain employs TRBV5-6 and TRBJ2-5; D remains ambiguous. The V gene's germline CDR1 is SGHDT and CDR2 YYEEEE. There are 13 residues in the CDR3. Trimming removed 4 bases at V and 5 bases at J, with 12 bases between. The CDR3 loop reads CASSRDLGETQYF. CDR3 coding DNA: TGTGCCAGCAGCCGCGACTTGGGGGAGACCCAGTACTTC. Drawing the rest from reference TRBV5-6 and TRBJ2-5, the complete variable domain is DAGVTQSPTHLIKTRGQQVTLRCSPKSGHDTVSWYQQALGQGPQFIFQYYEEEERQRGNFPDRFSGHQFPNYSSELNVNALLLGDSALYLCASSRDLGETQYFGPGTRLLVL.

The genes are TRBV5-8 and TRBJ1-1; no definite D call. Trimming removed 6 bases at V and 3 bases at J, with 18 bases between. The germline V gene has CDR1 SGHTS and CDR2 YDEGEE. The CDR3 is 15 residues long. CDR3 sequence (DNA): TGTGCCAGCAACTTCCCTATCGATACACACACTGAAGCTTTCTTT. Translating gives CASNFPIDTHTEAFF.

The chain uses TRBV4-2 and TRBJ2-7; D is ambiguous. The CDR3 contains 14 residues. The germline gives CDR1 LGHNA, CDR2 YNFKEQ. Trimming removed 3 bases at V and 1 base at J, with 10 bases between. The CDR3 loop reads CASSQIPGSYEQYF. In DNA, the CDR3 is TGTGCCAGCAGCCAGATACCTGGGTCCTACGAGCAGTACTTC.

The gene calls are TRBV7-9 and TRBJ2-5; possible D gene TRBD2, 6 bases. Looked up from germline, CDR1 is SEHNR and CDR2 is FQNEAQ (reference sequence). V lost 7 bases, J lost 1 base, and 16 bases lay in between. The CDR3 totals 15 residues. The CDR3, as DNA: TGTGCCAGCACCTCCTTAGGAGGGCCCCAAGAGACCCAGTACTTC. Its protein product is CASTSLGGPQETQYF.

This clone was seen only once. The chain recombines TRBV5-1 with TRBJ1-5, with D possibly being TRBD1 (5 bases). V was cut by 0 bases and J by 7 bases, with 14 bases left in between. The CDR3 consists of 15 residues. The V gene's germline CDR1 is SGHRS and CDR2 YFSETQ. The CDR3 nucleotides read TGCGCCAGCAGCTTGGATGGCAGGGAGGTACAGCCCCAGCATTTT. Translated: CASSLDGREVQPQHF.

In DNA, the CDR3 is TGTGCCAGCAGCCCCCTTACTGGGGCGAAGAACATTCAGTACTTC. This encodes CASSPLTGAKNIQYF. This chain links TRBV11-2 with TRBJ2-4; weak D call: TRBD1 (5 bases). The CDR3 contains 15 residues. CDR1 SGHAT and CDR2 FQNNGV come from the germline V gene. Trimming shortened V by 5 bases and J by 7 bases, and 18 bases separated the two germline ends.

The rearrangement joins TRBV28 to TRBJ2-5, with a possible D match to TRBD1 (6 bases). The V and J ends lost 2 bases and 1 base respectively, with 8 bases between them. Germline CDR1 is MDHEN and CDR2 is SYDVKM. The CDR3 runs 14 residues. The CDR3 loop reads CASSLQGLQETQYF. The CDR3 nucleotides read TGTGCCAGCAGTTTACAGGGGCTCCAAGAGACCCAGTACTTC. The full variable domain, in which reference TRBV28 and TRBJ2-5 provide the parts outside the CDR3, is DVKVTQSSRYLVKRTGEKVFLECVQDMDHENMFWYRQDPGLGLRLIYFSYDVKMKEKGDIPEGYSVSREKKERFSLILESASTNQTSMYLCASSLQGLQETQYFGPGTRLLVL.

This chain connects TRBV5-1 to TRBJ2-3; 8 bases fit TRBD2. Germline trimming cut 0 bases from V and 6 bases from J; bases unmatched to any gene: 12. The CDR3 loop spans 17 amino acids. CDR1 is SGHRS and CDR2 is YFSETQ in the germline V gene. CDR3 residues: CASSLGVAGTVWDTQYF. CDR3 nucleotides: TGCGCCAGCAGCTTGGGGGTAGCGGGGACCGTCTGGGATACGCAGTATTTT.

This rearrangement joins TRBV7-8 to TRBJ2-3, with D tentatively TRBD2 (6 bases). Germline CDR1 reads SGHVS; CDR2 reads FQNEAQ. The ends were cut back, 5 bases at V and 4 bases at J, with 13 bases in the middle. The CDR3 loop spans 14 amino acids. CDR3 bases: TGTGCCAGCAGCGGCGTGGGAGGTGCAGATACGCAGTATTTT. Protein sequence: CASSGVGGADTQYF.

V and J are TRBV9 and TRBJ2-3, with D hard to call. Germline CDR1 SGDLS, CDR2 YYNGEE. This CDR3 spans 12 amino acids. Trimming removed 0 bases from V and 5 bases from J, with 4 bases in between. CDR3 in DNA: TGTGCCAGCAGCGTAGTCGAAGATACGCAGTATTTT. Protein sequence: CASSVVEDTQYF. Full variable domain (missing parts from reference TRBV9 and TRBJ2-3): DSGVTQTPKHLITATGQRVTLRCSPRSGDLSVYWYQQSLDQGLQFLIQYYNGEERAKGNILERFSAQQFPDLHSELNLSSLELGDSALYFCASSVVEDTQYFGPGTRLTVL.

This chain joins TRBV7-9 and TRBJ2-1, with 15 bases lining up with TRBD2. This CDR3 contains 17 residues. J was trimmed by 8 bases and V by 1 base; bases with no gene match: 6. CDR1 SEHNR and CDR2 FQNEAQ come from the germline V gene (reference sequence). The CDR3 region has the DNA TGTGCCAGCAGCTTAGTACCCGGACTAGCGGGAGGGGATGAGCAGTTCTTC. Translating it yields CASSLVPGLAGGDEQFF.

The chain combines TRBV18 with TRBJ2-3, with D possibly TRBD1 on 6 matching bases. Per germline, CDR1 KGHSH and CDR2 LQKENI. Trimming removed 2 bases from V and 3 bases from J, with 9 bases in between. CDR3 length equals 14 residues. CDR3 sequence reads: CASSPVRGTDTQYF. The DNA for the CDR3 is TGTGCCAGCTCACCAGTAAGGGGGACAGATACGCAGTATTTT. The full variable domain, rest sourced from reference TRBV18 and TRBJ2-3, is NAGVMQNPRHLVRRRGQEARLRCSPMKGHSHVYWYRQLPEEGLKFMVYLQKENIIDESGMPKERFSAEFPKEGPSILRIQQVVRGDSAAYFCASSPVRGTDTQYFGPGTRLTVL.

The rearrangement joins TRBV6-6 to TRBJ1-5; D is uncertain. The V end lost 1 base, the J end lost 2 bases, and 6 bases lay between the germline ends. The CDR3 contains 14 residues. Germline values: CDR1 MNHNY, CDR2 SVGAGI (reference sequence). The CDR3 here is CASSYFGGNQPQHF. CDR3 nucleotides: TGTGCCAGCAGTTACTTCGGGGGCAATCAGCCCCAGCATTTT.

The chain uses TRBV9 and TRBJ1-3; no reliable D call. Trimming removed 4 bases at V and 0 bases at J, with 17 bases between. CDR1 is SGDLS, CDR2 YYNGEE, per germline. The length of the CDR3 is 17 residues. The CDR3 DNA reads TGTGCCAGCAGCCTAGGCGGGCCACCTCGCTCTGGAAACACCATATATTTT. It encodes CASSLGGPPRSGNTIYF.

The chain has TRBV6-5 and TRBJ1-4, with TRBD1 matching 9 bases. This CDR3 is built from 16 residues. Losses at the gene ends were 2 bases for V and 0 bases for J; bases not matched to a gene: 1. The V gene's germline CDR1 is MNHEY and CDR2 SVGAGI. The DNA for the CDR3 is TGTGCCAGCAGTTACGACAGGGGGGCAACTAATGAAAAACTGTTTTTT. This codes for CASSYDRGATNEKLFF.

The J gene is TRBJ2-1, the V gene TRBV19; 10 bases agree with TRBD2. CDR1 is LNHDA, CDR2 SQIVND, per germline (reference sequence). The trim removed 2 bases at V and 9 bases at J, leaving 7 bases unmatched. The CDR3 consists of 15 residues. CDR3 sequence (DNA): TGTGCCAGTAGTATAACTAGCGGGGCCCGGGGTGAGCAGTTCTTC. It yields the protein CASSITSGARGEQFF.